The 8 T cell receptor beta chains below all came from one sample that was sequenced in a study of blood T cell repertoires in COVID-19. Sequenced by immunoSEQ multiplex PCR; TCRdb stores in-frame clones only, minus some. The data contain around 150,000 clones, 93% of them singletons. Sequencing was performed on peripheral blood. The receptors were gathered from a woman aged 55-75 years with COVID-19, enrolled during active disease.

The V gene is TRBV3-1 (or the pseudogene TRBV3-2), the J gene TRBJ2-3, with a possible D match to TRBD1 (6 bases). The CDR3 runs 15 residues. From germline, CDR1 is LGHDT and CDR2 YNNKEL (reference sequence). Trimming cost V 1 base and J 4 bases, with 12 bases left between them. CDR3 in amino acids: CASSQAGQGPDTQYF. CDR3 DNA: TGTGCCAGCAGCCAAGCGGGGCAGGGGCCAGATACGCAGTATTTT.

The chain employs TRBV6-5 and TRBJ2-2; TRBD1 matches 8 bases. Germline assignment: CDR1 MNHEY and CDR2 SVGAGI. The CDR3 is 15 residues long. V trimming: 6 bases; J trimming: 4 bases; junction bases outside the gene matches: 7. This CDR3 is CASRQTGGITGELFF. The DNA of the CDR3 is TGTGCCAGCAGGCAAACAGGGGGGATCACCGGGGAGCTGTTTTTT.

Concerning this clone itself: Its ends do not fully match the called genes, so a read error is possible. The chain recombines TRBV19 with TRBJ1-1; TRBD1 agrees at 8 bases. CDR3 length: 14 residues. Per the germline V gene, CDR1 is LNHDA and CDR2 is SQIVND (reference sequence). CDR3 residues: CASRIGQGFTEAFF. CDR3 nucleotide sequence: TGTGCCAGTAGGATAGGACAGGGTTTCACTGAAGCTTTCTTT.

CDR3 coding DNA: TGTGCCAGCAGTACAGGGGTAGGAGGCACCGGGGAGCTGTTTTTT. It specifies CASSTGVGGTGELFF. The chain couples TRBV5-5 to TRBJ2-2; TRBD1 matches at 7 bases. The CDR3 runs 15 residues. CDR1 and CDR2 from the germline V gene are SGHKS and YYEKEE (reference sequence). V shed 5 bases, J shed 4 bases, and the junction held 8 bases outside the gene matches.

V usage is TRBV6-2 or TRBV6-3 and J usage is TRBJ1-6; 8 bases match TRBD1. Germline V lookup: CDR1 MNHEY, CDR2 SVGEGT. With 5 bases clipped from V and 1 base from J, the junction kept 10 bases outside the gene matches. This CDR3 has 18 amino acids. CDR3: CASSTMDRAVSYNSPLHF. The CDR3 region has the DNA TGTGCCAGCAGTACAATGGACAGGGCCGTGTCCTATAATTCACCCCTCCACTTT.

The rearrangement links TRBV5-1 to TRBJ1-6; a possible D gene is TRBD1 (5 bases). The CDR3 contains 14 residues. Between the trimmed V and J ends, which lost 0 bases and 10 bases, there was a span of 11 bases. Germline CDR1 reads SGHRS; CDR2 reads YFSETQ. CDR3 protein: CASSLEVRESPLHF. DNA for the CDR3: TGCGCCAGCAGCTTGGAGGTCAGGGAATCACCCCTCCACTTT.

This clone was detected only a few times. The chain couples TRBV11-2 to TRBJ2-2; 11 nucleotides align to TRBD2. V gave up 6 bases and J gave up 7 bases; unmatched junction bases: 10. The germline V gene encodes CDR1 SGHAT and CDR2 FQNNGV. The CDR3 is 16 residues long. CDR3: CASRDLLAGVGGELFF. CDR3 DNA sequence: TGTGCCAGCAGGGATCTACTAGCGGGGGTGGGCGGGGAGCTGTTTTTT.

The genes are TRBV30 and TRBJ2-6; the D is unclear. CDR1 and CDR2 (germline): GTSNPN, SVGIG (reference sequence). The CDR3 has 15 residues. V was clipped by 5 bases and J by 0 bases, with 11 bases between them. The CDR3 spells CAWSLDYSGANVLTF. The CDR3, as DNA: TGTGCCTGGTCCCTAGATTACTCTGGGGCCAACGTCCTGACTTTC.